Listed below are T cell receptor beta chains from one sample, sequenced in a study of cytomegalovirus exposure and HLA in healthy donors. Only in-frame clones appear in the TCRdb table, and some are missing; sequencing was by immunoSEQ multiplex PCR. This table has around 130,000 clones, roughly 82% appearing once. Sequenced sample: PBMCs. The source is a man between 18 and 35 years old in good health and CMV-seropositive. CDR3s include the opening cysteine and the closing phenylalanine or tryptophan. Each record gives: V gene, J gene, clone size, D gene, CDR3 DNA, CDR3 protein. D genes are given only for firm matches. Some rows mark clone size as missing; the rest say once, few, many or name a class of expanded clone.

TRBV6-5	TRBJ1-1	NA	NA	TGTGCCAGCAGTCTAGCCGGGGGGGCCGCTGAAGCTTTCTTT	CASSLAGGAAEAFF
TRBV28	TRBJ2-7	NA	TRBD2	TGTGCCAGCAGTCTGGGGACTAGCGGCCCCTACGAGCAGTACTTC	CASSLGTSGPYEQYF
TRBV2	TRBJ2-6	NA	NA	TGTGCCAGCAGTGATTTCCGACCTGGGGCCAACGGCCTGACTTTC	CASSDFRPGANGLTF
TRBV6-5	TRBJ1-6	NA	TRBD1	TGTGCCAGCAGTTACTCGACAGGGGGTATTGATTCACCCCTCCACTTT	CASSYSTGGIDSPLHF
TRBV28	TRBJ2-1	NA	TRBD2	TGTGCCAGCAGTTCTGAACTACTAGCGGGGGGGCGGCGCAATGAGCAGTTCTTC	CASSSELLAGGRRNEQFF
TRBV6-6	TRBJ2-7	few	NA	TGTGCCAGCAGTTATTTTTCAGGTGAGAAGGACGAGCAGTACTTC	CASSYFSGEKDEQYF
TRBV5-1	TRBJ2-7	NA	TRBD2	TGCGCCAGCAGCTGGGCCTGGCTAGCGGGTACCTACGAGCAGTACTTC	CASSWAWLAGTYEQYF
TRBV6-4	TRBJ1-6	NA	TRBD1	TGTGCCAGCAGTGTAGGGGGACAGGGCTCACCCCTCCACTTT	CASSVGGQGSPLHF
TRBV5-1	TRBJ2-1	NA	TRBD2	TGCGCCAGCAGCTTGGTAGCGGGAGACAATGAGCAGTTCTTC	CASSLVAGDNEQFF
TRBV11-2	TRBJ2-7	NA	NA	TGTGCCAGCAGCTTAGGAGTTTTCCCCTACGAGCAGTACTTC	CASSLGVFPYEQYF
TRBV14	TRBJ2-3	NA	TRBD1	TGTGCCAGCAGCCAATCCCGGGACAGGGTATCGGGATCCACAGATACGCAGTATTTT	CASSQSRDRVSGSTDTQYF